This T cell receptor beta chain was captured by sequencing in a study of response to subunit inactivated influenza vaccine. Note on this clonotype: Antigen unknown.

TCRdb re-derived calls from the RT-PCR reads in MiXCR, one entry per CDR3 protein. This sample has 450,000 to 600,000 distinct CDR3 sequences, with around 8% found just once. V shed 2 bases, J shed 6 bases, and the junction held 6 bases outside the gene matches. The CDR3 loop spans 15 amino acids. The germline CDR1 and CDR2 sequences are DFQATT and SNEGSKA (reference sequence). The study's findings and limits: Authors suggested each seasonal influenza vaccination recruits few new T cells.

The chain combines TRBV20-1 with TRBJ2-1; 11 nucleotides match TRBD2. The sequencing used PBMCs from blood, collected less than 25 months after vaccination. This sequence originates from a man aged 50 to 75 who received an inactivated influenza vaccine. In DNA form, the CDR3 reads TGCAGTGCTAGACCGGGACTAGCGGCTCCCAATGAGCAGTTCTTC. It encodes CSARPGLAAPNEQFF.